The 26 T cell receptor beta chains presented below share a single source sample, sequenced in a study of shared T cell receptors in the human thymus (dated by TCRdb to the early 2020s). Libraries were built with the immunoSEQ multiplex PCR assay. Drawn from immuneACCESS, this table holds only the in-frame rearrangements with V and J called that TCRdb kept. Clones are partly lost; checked studies trace under half to an unresolved V gene and leave the rest unexplained. This sample has about 380,000 clones in its table, and around 95% of those were observed once. The ten largest clones take up 0.015% to 0.025% of the sample. The specimen sequenced was thymocytes. Receptor source: a human donor.

This sequence joins TRBV28 and TRBJ1-3, with TRBD1 matching 8 bases. J gave up 0 bases and V 0 bases, and 10 bases lay outside the gene matches. Germline CDR1 is MDHEN and CDR2 is SYDVKM. The CDR3 covers 19 residues. The CDR3 spells CASSLCARTGPYSGNTIYF. For the CDR3, the DNA is TGTGCCAGCAGTTTATGCGCCAGGACAGGGCCTTACTCTGGAAACACCATATATTTT.

The CDR3 DNA reads as TGTGCCAGCAGCCAAGATTCTAAGGGCGCGACTAATGAAAAACTGTTTTTT. The encoded protein is CASSQDSKGATNEKLFF. The chain combines TRBV14 with TRBJ1-4; D is ambiguous. Trimming removed 0 bases at V and 2 bases at J, with 13 bases between. This CDR3 has 17 residues. Germline V gene data show CDR1 as SGHDN and CDR2 as FVKESK. Looking up the rest from reference TRBV14 and TRBJ1-4 gives the full variable domain: EAGVTQFPSHSVIEKGQTVTLRCDPISGHDNLYWYRRVMGKEIKFLLHFVKESKQDESGMPNNRFLAERTGGTYSTLKVQPAELEDSGVYFCASSQDSKGATNEKLFFGSGTQLSVL.

This clone appeared a single time. The chain is built from TRBV29-1 and TRBJ2-3, with TRBD1 identical over 8 bases. This CDR3 is 13 amino acids long. Looked up from germline, CDR1 is SQVTM and CDR2 is ANQGSEA. V lost 4 bases, J lost 5 bases, and 5 bases stayed unmatched. The CDR3 spells CSVGRGQGDTQYF. As DNA, the CDR3 is TGCAGCGTTGGCAGGGGGCAAGGAGATACGCAGTATTTT.

The chain has TRBV19 and TRBJ2-5, with 7 bases identical to TRBD2. This CDR3 is 16 amino acids long. V was pared by 4 bases and J by 3 bases, with 11 bases of the junction left unmatched. Germline V gene lookup returns CDR1 LNHDA and CDR2 SQIVND (reference sequence). CDR3 protein: CASSNPTYAGEETQYF. The CDR3 nucleotides are TGTGCCAGTAGTAACCCAACTTACGCGGGGGAAGAGACCCAGTACTTC.

J is TRBJ2-6 and V is TRBV6-6, with unresolved D. Trimming removed 6 bases at V and 3 bases at J, with 9 bases between. The CDR3 sequence is 14 residues long. Germline CDR1 MNHNY, CDR2 SVGAGI (reference sequence). Here the CDR3 reads CASSPLGGANVLTF. In DNA form, the CDR3 reads TGTGCCAGCAGCCCGCTAGGTGGGGCCAACGTCCTGACTTTC.

The rearrangement joins TRBV5-6 to TRBJ1-1, with a possible D match to TRBD1 (6 bases). The germline V and J ends were trimmed by 4 bases and 2 bases, with 9 bases remaining between them. This CDR3 is 13 amino acids long. CDR1 and CDR2 from the germline V gene are SGHDT and YYEEEE. For the CDR3, the DNA is TGTGCCAGCAGCGCGGACAGAAACACTGAAGCTTTCTTT. It encodes CASSADRNTEAFF.

Here the CDR3 reads CASSFKAGGSYNEQFF. CDR3 DNA sequence: TGTGCCAGCTCATTTAAAGCGGGAGGATCCTACAATGAGCAGTTCTTC. This chain uses TRBV18 with TRBJ2-1; TRBD2 agrees at 9 bases. CDR3 length: 16 amino acids. The germline CDR1 and CDR2 sequences are KGHSH and LQKENI. V lost 5 bases, J lost 1 base, and 6 bases stayed unmatched.

The chain has TRBV7-9 and TRBJ2-1; 7 bases line up with TRBD2. The J segment lost 9 bases and the V segment lost 4 bases, leaving 18 bases of the junction unmatched. CDR3 size: 17 residues. Germline CDR1 reads SEHNR; CDR2 reads FQNEAQ (reference sequence). The CDR3 here is CASSSRPTSFQGSEQFF. The CDR3 DNA reads as TGTGCCAGCAGCTCCCGCCCGACTAGCTTTCAAGGCAGTGAGCAGTTCTTC.

This chain connects TRBV27 to TRBJ2-2; D gene ambiguous. Germline CDR1 MNHEY, CDR2 SMNVEV (reference sequence). CDR3 length: 12 amino acids. V shed 3 bases and J shed 3 bases, with 2 bases lying between them. As DNA, the CDR3 is TGTGCCAGCAGTTTTCACACCGGGGAGCTGTTTTTT. This translates into CASSFHTGELFF.

This rearrangement joins TRBV6-5 to TRBJ2-1, with TRBD1 matching over 7 bases. The V and J ends lost 6 bases and 3 bases, in that order; junction bases with no gene match: 5. Per germline, CDR1 MNHEY and CDR2 SVGAGI. CDR3 length equals 14 residues. Written as DNA, the CDR3 is TGTGCCAGCAGGGGGACAGCAAACTACAATGAGCAGTTCTTC. This codes for CASRGTANYNEQFF.

The chain joins TRBV28 to TRBJ1-5; possible D gene TRBD1, 5 bases. Trimming removed 0 bases from V and 4 bases from J, with 7 bases in between. Germline-derived CDR1 and CDR2 are MDHEN and SYDVKM. This CDR3 contains 14 residues. The chain's CDR3 is CASSLWEGNQPQHF. CDR3 in DNA: TGTGCCAGCAGTTTATGGGAGGGGAATCAGCCCCAGCATTTT.

This clone was seen just once. In DNA, the CDR3 is TGTGCCTGGAGGGCCGGACAGGGGAGATGGGGGACGAGCACTGAAGCTTTCTTT. Translating gives CAWRAGQGRWGTSTEAFF. The chain has TRBV30 and TRBJ1-1, with 9 bases that match TRBD1. The germline V gene has CDR1 GTSNPN and CDR2 SVGIG (reference sequence). Germline trimming cut 3 bases from V and 4 bases from J; bases unmatched to any gene: 18. This CDR3 has 18 residues.

This rearrangement joins TRBV28 to TRBJ1-3, with 10 bases fitting TRBD1. The junction had 7 bases not matched to a gene; V was cut back by 5 bases and J by 0 bases. The CDR3 runs to 17 residues. Germline CDR1 is MDHEN and CDR2 is SYDVKM. Here the CDR3 reads CASSPRDRGTSGNTIYF. The CDR3 bases are TGTGCCAGCAGTCCCCGGGACAGGGGCACCTCTGGAAACACCATATATTTT.

The chain joins TRBV28 to TRBJ1-5, with 10 bases identical to TRBD1. Germline V gene data show CDR1 as MDHEN and CDR2 as SYDVKM. The J segment lost 0 bases and the V segment lost 8 bases, leaving 13 bases of the junction unmatched. The CDR3 loop spans 18 amino acids. Here the CDR3 DNA reads TGTGCCAGCTTGGAGGGACAGGGGCCAACGTATAGCAATCAGCCCCAGCATTTT. Translated, it gives CASLEGQGPTYSNQPQHF.

CDR3 in amino acids: CASSGWDASNYGYTF. DNA of the CDR3: TGTGCCAGCAGCGGGTGGGACGCCTCTAACTATGGCTACACCTTC. The rearrangement joins TRBV9 to TRBJ1-2; TRBD1 might be the D (5 bases). From germline, CDR1 is SGDLS and CDR2 YYNGEE. The CDR3 sequence is 15 residues long. The V gene lost 3 bases and the J gene lost 0 bases, with 12 bases spanning the gap.

In this sample, this clone turned up once. This chain links TRBV5-4 with TRBJ2-1; 12 positions match TRBD2. Losses at the gene ends were 4 bases for V and 7 bases for J; bases not matched to a gene: 12. The CDR3 spans 17 residues. Per germline, CDR1 SGHNT and CDR2 YYREEE (reference sequence). The CDR3 here is CASSRRLAGVLRNEQFF. DNA for the CDR3: TGTGCCAGCAGCCGGAGACTAGCGGGAGTACTAAGGAATGAGCAGTTCTTC.

V usage is TRBV5-8 and J usage is TRBJ2-1; 12 nucleotides agree with TRBD2. Trimming removed 0 bases from V and 6 bases from J; junction bases left unmatched: 1. In germline, CDR1 is SGHTS, CDR2 YDEGEE. The CDR3 sequence is 15 residues long. CDR3 amino acids: CASSLVTSGGNEQFF. In DNA, the CDR3 is TGTGCCAGCAGCTTGGTGACTAGCGGGGGCAATGAGCAGTTCTTC.

This clone was seen only once. The rearrangement joins TRBV28 to TRBJ2-5; 7 bases agree with TRBD2. V trimming: 6 bases; J trimming: 5 bases; junction bases outside the gene matches: 15. The CDR3 spans 16 residues. Germline CDR1 is MDHEN and CDR2 is SYDVKM. The CDR3 DNA is TGTGCCAGCAGCCCCTCAGGGAGGGTCATAAGGGAGACCCAGTACTTC. Protein: CASSPSGRVIRETQYF. The full variable domain, in which reference TRBV28 and TRBJ2-5 provide the parts outside the CDR3, is DVKVTQSSRYLVKRTGEKVFLECVQDMDHENMFWYRQDPGLGLRLIYFSYDVKMKEKGDIPEGYSVSREKKERFSLILESASTNQTSMYLCASSPSGRVIRETQYFGPGTRLLVL.

The chain employs TRBV9 and TRBJ2-4; TRBD2 aligns across 8 bases. There are 13 residues in the CDR3. Unmatched junction bases numbered 9, after V lost 3 bases and J lost 13 bases. Germline values: CDR1 SGDLS, CDR2 YYNGEE. CDR3 loop: CASSGRGGAAQYF. Here the CDR3 DNA reads TGTGCCAGCAGCGGACGGGGGGGAGCCGCCCAGTACTTC.

The chain is built from TRBV28 and TRBJ1-2; D perhaps matches TRBD1 (5 bases). In germline, CDR1 is MDHEN, CDR2 SYDVKM. This CDR3 is built from 13 residues. Trimming stripped 7 bases from V and 3 bases from J, with 12 bases between. CDR3 sequence (DNA): TGTGCCAGCACTTTGGGGGGAGACTATGGCTACACCTTC. Its translation is CASTLGGDYGYTF.

The J gene is TRBJ1-3, the V gene TRBV28; possibly TRBD1 for D (5 bases). The V gene lost 5 bases and the J gene lost 0 bases, with 14 bases spanning the gap. There are 16 residues in the CDR3. Germline V gene lookup returns CDR1 MDHEN and CDR2 SYDVKM. In nucleotides, the CDR3 is TGTGCCAGCAGTCCCACAATGAGGGGCTCTGGAAACACCATATATTTT. Translation gives CASSPTMRGSGNTIYF.

The V call is TRBV18, the J call TRBJ2-5; D possibly corresponds to TRBD2 (5 bases). The CDR3 contains 17 residues. Germline lookup yields CDR1 KGHSH and CDR2 LQKENI. V shed 3 bases and J shed 1 base, with 18 bases lying between them. The CDR3 DNA sequence: TGTGCCAGCTCACCTGGTGAGAAGGAGAGGGTCCAAGAGACCCAGTACTTC. Encoded protein: CASSPGEKERVQETQYF. Full variable domain (remainder filled in from reference TRBV18 and TRBJ2-5): NAGVMQNPRHLVRRRGQEARLRCSPMKGHSHVYWYRQLPEEGLKFMVYLQKENIIDESGMPKERFSAEFPKEGPSILRIQQVVRGDSAAYFCASSPGEKERVQETQYFGPGTRLLVL.

The V and J genes are TRBV6-9 and TRBJ2-5; TRBD1 might be the D (6 bases). Trimming took 6 bases from V and 5 from J, leaving 19 bases between them. The CDR3 extends over 15 amino acids. Germline assignment: CDR1 MNHGY and CDR2 SVAAGI. CDR3 amino acids: CASRSRAWGLETQYF. Written as DNA, the CDR3 is TGTGCCAGCAGGAGCCGGGCCTGGGGGCTGGAGACCCAGTACTTC.

The chain uses TRBV29-1 and TRBJ1-2, with D tentatively TRBD1 (6 bases). This CDR3 is built from 14 residues. Germline V lookup: CDR1 SQVTM, CDR2 ANQGSEA. V was cut by 3 bases and J by 8 bases, with 19 bases left in between. The CDR3 bases are TGCAGCGTTGATTTACAGGGAGGTTTGGAAGGCTACACCTTC. Its protein is CSVDLQGGLEGYTF.

This clone was recorded once. V is TRBV6-4 and J is TRBJ2-2; D possibly corresponds to TRBD2 (6 bases). Germline lookup yields CDR1 MRHNA and CDR2 SNTAGT. Between the trimmed V and J ends, which lost 7 bases and 3 bases, there was a span of 12 bases. The CDR3 runs to 14 residues. CDR3 DNA: TGTGCCAGCAAAAATAGCGGATACACCGGGGAGCTGTTTTTT. This encodes CASKNSGYTGELFF.

This clone has a single count. V usage is TRBV5-1 and J usage is TRBJ1-1, with TRBD1 matching over 7 bases. CDR1 SGHRS and CDR2 YFSETQ come from the germline V gene. CDR3 size: 12 residues. CDR3: CAGGRANTEAFF. For the CDR3, the DNA is TGCGCAGGGGGCAGGGCAAACACTGAAGCTTTCTTT. Full variable domain (outside the CDR3, taken from reference TRBV5-1 and TRBJ1-1): KAGVTQTPRYLIKTRGQQVTLSCSPISGHRSVSWYQQTPGQGLQFLFEYFSETQRNKGNFPGRFSGRQFSNSRSEMNVSTLELGDSALYLCAGGRANTEAFFGQGTRLTVV.